The source of this T cell receptor (beta chain) is a study of control samples from healthy donors and cancer patients. Method: immunoSEQ multiplex PCR; TCRdb's copy keeps in-frame clones and lacks some. The sample includes 45,000 to 55,000 clones, about 95% seen only once; the top ten take approximately 2.3%. Germline V gene lookup returns CDR1 WNHNN and CDR2 SYGVQD (reference sequence). J lost 4 bases, V lost 2 bases, and 3 bases had no gene match. The CDR3 length is 15 residues. This clonotype was sampled from a man aged 30 to 45 in good health. This chain joins TRBV10-1 and TRBJ2-1; 9 bases fit TRBD2. Sample: blood. The CDR3 DNA follows: TGCGCCAGCAGTGAGAGGCGGGAGGGATACAATGAGCAGTTCTTC. It encodes CASSERREGYNEQFF.